A single sample is the source of the 15 T cell receptor beta chains below, sequenced in a study of cytomegalovirus exposure and HLA in healthy donors. PCR involved 60 Vbeta and 13 Jbeta primers. Profiling relied on immunoSEQ multiplex PCR, and the TCRdb table lists in-frame clones only, not all of them. This sample has roughly 200,000 clones, with under 70% found just once. Sequencing was carried out using PBMCs. Receptors originate from a man aged 40-50 years in good health and CMV-seropositive.

CDR3 in amino acids: CASSASGETQYF. Here the CDR3 DNA reads TGTGCCAGCAGTGCTAGCGGTGAGACCCAGTACTTC. The rearrangement uses TRBV6-1 and TRBJ2-5, with 7 bases identical to TRBD2. The junction had 1 base not matched to a gene; V was cut back by 4 bases and J by 5 bases. The CDR3 is 12 residues long. Germline V gene lookup returns CDR1 MNHNS and CDR2 SASEGT.

This clone was seen a handful of times. V and J are TRBV2 and TRBJ1-2; 7 positions agree with TRBD1. Germline V CDR1 and CDR2: SNHLY, FYNNEI. Trimming took 8 bases from V and 0 from J; bases not matched to a gene: 9. The CDR3 is 15 residues long. CDR3 coding DNA: TGTGCCAGCTCCGTTAGGGGGCCCCCTAACTATGGCTACACCTTC. This encodes CASSVRGPPNYGYTF.

This chain uses TRBV11-2 with TRBJ1-2; D ambiguous. Trimming stripped 5 bases from V and 0 bases from J, with 13 bases between. The CDR3 sequence is 15 residues long. Germline CDR1 is SGHAT and CDR2 is FQNNGV. The CDR3 spells CASSHGRVANYGYTF. CDR3 sequence (DNA): TGTGCCAGCAGCCACGGTAGAGTAGCTAACTATGGCTACACCTTC.

The sample holds one count of this clone. This sequence joins TRBV13 and TRBJ2-5; 13 bases are a match to TRBD2. This CDR3 region has 17 residues. The V and J ends lost 4 bases and 2 bases, in that order; junction bases with no gene match: 7. Germline CDR1 and CDR2: PRHDT and FYEKMQ (reference sequence). CDR3 sequence: CASSSGLAGRLQETQYF. In nucleotides, the CDR3 is TGTGCCAGCAGCTCGGGACTAGCGGGGCGCCTTCAAGAGACCCAGTACTTC.

The sample holds a few counts of this clone. The V gene is TRBV13, the J gene TRBJ1-2; 7 nucleotides agree with TRBD1. V dropped 7 bases and J dropped 6; count of bases not matched to a gene: 11. The CDR3 runs 14 residues. The germline CDR1 and CDR2 sequences are PRHDT and FYEKMQ (reference sequence). The CDR3 reads CASNDQTGSDGYTF. In DNA, the CDR3 is TGTGCCAGCAACGACCAGACAGGGTCGGATGGCTACACCTTC.

This clone was observed once. The rearrangement links TRBV28 to TRBJ1-4; 7 bases agree with TRBD1. The germline V gene has CDR1 MDHEN and CDR2 SYDVKM. The J segment lost 0 bases and the V segment lost 6 bases, leaving 7 bases of the junction unmatched. The CDR3 extends over 16 amino acids. CDR3 amino acids: CASRRDRIATNEKLFF. As DNA, the CDR3 is TGTGCCAGCAGAAGGGACAGAATAGCAACTAATGAAAAACTGTTTTTT.

V usage is TRBV7-6 and J usage is TRBJ2-7, with 9 bases fitting TRBD1. Germline V gene lookup returns CDR1 SGHVS and CDR2 FNYEAQ. CDR3 length: 15 residues. V was pared by 4 bases and J by 3 bases, with 7 bases of the junction left unmatched. The CDR3 DNA is TGTGCCAGCAGCTCCACAGGGGGCGCGGTCTACGAGCAGTACTTC. It translates to CASSSTGGAVYEQYF.

This clone has only a few counts. The rearrangement links TRBV11-2 to TRBJ2-4; D may be TRBD2 (6 bases). Trimming removed 5 bases at V and 0 bases at J, with 14 bases between. The CDR3 has 16 amino acids. From germline, CDR1 is SGHAT and CDR2 FQNNGV. CDR3 sequence (DNA): TGTGCCAGCAGCCCCAACGGGGGAGAAGCCAAAAACATTCAGTACTTC. It codes for CASSPNGGEAKNIQYF.

The chain has TRBV19 and TRBJ2-5, with unresolved D. The J call may be incorrect, as the DNA end agrees better with TRBJ2-7. Germline V CDR1 and CDR2: LNHDA, SQIVND (reference sequence). This CDR3 comprises 12 residues. CDR3 region: CASSGPVYEQYF. The CDR3 region has the DNA TGTGCCAGTAGTGGGCCTGTTTACGAGCAGTACTTC.

The gene calls are TRBV7-8 and TRBJ1-2; no clear D. Germline-derived CDR1 and CDR2 are SGHVS and FQNEAQ. The CDR3 runs to 15 residues. V lost 1 base to trimming and J lost 6 bases, with 15 bases between them. DNA for the CDR3: TGTGCCAGCAGCTTAGGGGCTGGGGAGTTGGATGGCTACACCTTC. This gives the protein CASSLGAGELDGYTF.

This rearrangement joins TRBV11-2 to TRBJ2-3; tentative D call: TRBD2 (7 bases). CDR1 is SGHAT, CDR2 FQNNGV, per germline. The germline V and J ends were trimmed by 1 base and 8 bases, with 16 bases remaining between them. The CDR3 sequence is 15 residues long. CDR3 in amino acids: CASSLGGGYQGTQYF. DNA of the CDR3: TGTGCCAGCAGCTTAGGCGGGGGCTATCAGGGTACGCAGTATTTT.

The chain couples TRBV5-6 to TRBJ1-1; no definite D call. CDR1 and CDR2 from the germline V gene are SGHDT and YYEEEE. V lost 0 bases and J lost 0, with 9 bases in between. CDR3 size: 15 residues. The CDR3 DNA reads TGTGCCAGCAGCTTGGTATGGCAGATGAACACTGAAGCTTTCTTT. It translates to CASSLVWQMNTEAFF.

The chain employs TRBV18 and TRBJ1-1; tentatively, D is TRBD1 (5 bases). In germline, CDR1 is KGHSH, CDR2 LQKENI. The V gene lost 6 bases and the J gene lost 6 bases, with 14 bases spanning the gap. This CDR3 region has 13 residues. The CDR3 nucleotides read TGTGCCAGCTCCCCCTCCGGACACCCTGAAGCTTTCTTT. Amino acid sequence: CASSPSGHPEAFF.

This clone was seen more than once but under ten times. V gene TRBV19 combines with J gene TRBJ1-4; no firm D call. CDR1 is LNHDA, CDR2 SQIVND, per germline (reference sequence). The length of the CDR3 is 17 residues. V gave up 3 bases and J gave up 2 bases, with 16 bases separating them. The CDR3 DNA follows: TGTGCCAGTAGTATTCCCGCTGACCCGAGGACTAATGAAAAACTGTTTTTT. The encoded protein is CASSIPADPRTNEKLFF.

The sample holds one count of this clone. V gene TRBV6-6 combines with J gene TRBJ2-3; D is uncertain. Germline V lookup: CDR1 MNHNY, CDR2 SVGAGI (reference sequence). Deletions cut 1 base from V and 0 bases from J, with 11 bases between. CDR3 length equals 16 residues. CDR3 DNA sequence: TGTGCCAGCAGTTACTTTCGCCCGACTAGCACAGATACGCAGTATTTT. It is translated as CASSYFRPTSTDTQYF.